This T cell receptor beta chain was sequenced in a study of T cell responses to AZD1222 COVID-19 vaccine. The method was immunoSEQ multiplex PCR; TCRdb's version includes in-frame clones alone and lacks a portion of them. The repertoire has about 99,000 clones, approximately 90% of them found once; the top ten carry 8% to 9.5%. The sample in question was peripheral blood, obtained 28 days after the second AZD1222 dose. This TCR derives from an adult who received the AZD1222 COVID-19 vaccine.

CDR3: CASGDRSGNTIYF. The CDR3 DNA is TGTGCCAGCGGGGACAGGTCGGGAAACACCATATATTTT. The chain uses TRBV3-1 (or the pseudogene TRBV3-2) and TRBJ1-3; 8 bases are shared with TRBD1. Germline V gives CDR1 LGHDT, CDR2 YNNKEL (reference sequence). Trimming cost V 8 bases and J 4 bases; bases outside gene matches: 4. This CDR3 contains 13 residues.